These 27 T cell receptor beta chains came from one sample sequenced in a study of blood T cells in healthy people across ages. The use of a sample-barcoded 5' primer and a J-beta primer mix characterized a second PCR of roughly 6 to 11 cycles. MiXCR, run by TCRdb on the 5' RACE reads, gives a single entry per CDR3 protein. The data contain fewer than 600,000 distinct CDR3 sequences, about 25% of them singletons. This sample also belongs to another study, concerning T cells of mothers and their children.

The sequencing sample was made of blood. The receptor set was obtained from a boy aged 2 to 10 in good health.

As to this clonotype: Relative to the germline gene, one junction end is altered; a read error may explain this. The chain couples TRBV7-9 to TRBJ1-2; 8 bases agree with TRBD1. The germline CDR1 and CDR2 sequences are SEHNR and FQNEAQ (reference sequence). The CDR3 totals 14 residues. CDR3 amino acids: CPSSPGQGRHGYTF. The CDR3 bases are TGTCCCAGCAGCCCTGGACAGGGTCGGCATGGCTACACCTTC.

This sequence joins TRBV7-8 and TRBJ2-7; the D gene is possibly TRBD2 (7 bases). Germline CDR1 is SGHVS and CDR2 is FQNEAQ. The CDR3 totals 15 residues. The ends were cut back, 1 base at V and 6 bases at J, with 16 bases in the middle. CDR3 coding DNA: TGTGCCAGCAGCTTAGTGGGGGGGCTAGGCGGCGAGCAGTACTTC. Translated, it gives CASSLVGGLGGEQYF.

Here the CDR3 reads CASSPGGGEKLFF. In DNA form, the CDR3 reads TGTGCCAGCAGCCCTGGGGGGGGTGAAAAACTGTTTTTT. V usage is TRBV7-9 and J usage is TRBJ1-4; tentatively, D is TRBD1 (5 bases). Trimming removed 5 bases at V and 7 bases at J, with 11 bases between. CDR1 and CDR2 (germline): SEHNR, FQNEAQ (reference sequence). The CDR3 has 13 residues.

About this clonotype itself: A read error may explain this, as a much larger clone is one base away. The CDR3 carries no conserved terminal phenylalanine or tryptophan, so it likely arises from a read error. The chain joins TRBV7-2 to TRBJ1-4, with D perhaps matching TRBD1 (5 bases). V lost 3 bases, J lost 7 bases, and 12 bases lay in between. CDR3 length: 14 residues. CDR1 and CDR2 from the germline V gene are SGHTA and FQGNSA. The CDR3 nucleotides read TGTGCCAGCAGCTTGACAGCGGGTGGTGAAAAACTGTTTCTT. It specifies CASSLTAGGEKLFL.

This clonotype was observed at least ten times. V and J are TRBV5-1 and TRBJ2-3, with no clear D. Germline CDR1 reads SGHRS; CDR2 reads YFSETQ. V shed 2 bases and J shed 7 bases, with 11 bases lying between them. The CDR3 extends over 13 amino acids. The CDR3, as DNA: TGCGCCAGCAGCTTCCCCCCGGAGTATACGCAGTATTTT. Translation gives CASSFPPEYTQYF.

This clonotype showed up just a few times. CDR3 residues: CSGLGVGVDETQYF. As DNA, the CDR3 is TGCAGCGGCTTAGGTGTGGGGGTAGACGAGACCCAGTACTTC. The genes are TRBV29-1 and TRBJ2-5, with D perhaps given as TRBD1 or TRBD2 (5 bases each). Trimming cost V 7 bases and J 5 bases, with 20 bases left between them. This CDR3 has 14 amino acids. Germline V CDR1 and CDR2: SQVTM, ANQGSEA.

The DNA for the CDR3 is TGTGCCAGCAGTTACGTGGGGCAGGGAGGCGTCGAGCAGTACTTC. Amino acid sequence: CASSYVGQGGVEQYF. This chain connects TRBV6-6 to TRBJ2-7, with D possibly TRBD2 on 6 matching bases. Deletions cut 2 bases from V and 6 bases from J, with 17 bases between. Germline V gene sequence: CDR1 MNHNY, CDR2 SVGAGI (reference sequence). The CDR3 spans 15 residues.

The rearrangement links TRBV7-9 to TRBJ2-7, with D unclear. CDR1 is SEHNR and CDR2 is FQNEAQ in the germline V gene (reference sequence). V lost 4 bases and J lost 2, with 9 bases in between. The CDR3 consists of 13 residues. The CDR3 nucleotides are TGTGCCAGCAGCTCCACCCCCGCCTACGAGCAGTACTTC. This sequence encodes CASSSTPAYEQYF.

The genes are TRBV6-5 and TRBJ2-5; tentative D call: TRBD2 (6 bases). The J call is doubtful: the DNA matches TRBJ2-1 better. Germline V gives CDR1 MNHEY, CDR2 SVGAGI. CDR3 length equals 12 residues. Written as DNA, the CDR3 is TGTGCCAGCAGTACATCGGGGCGGGGGCAGTTCTTC. This gives the protein CASSTSGRGQFF.

This clonotype appeared a single time. Here the CDR3 reads CAWSVKAADTQYF. The CDR3 coding sequence is TGTGCCTGGAGTGTTAAGGCTGCAGATACGCAGTATTTT. J is TRBJ2-3 and V is TRBV30; D remains ambiguous. V dropped 0 bases and J dropped 4 bases, with 8 bases sitting between them. Germline loops: CDR1 GTSNPN, CDR2 SVGIG (reference sequence). The CDR3 covers 13 residues.

The V and J genes are TRBV3-1 and TRBJ2-7; D is undetermined. V was pared by 0 bases and J by 3 bases, with 12 bases between. The CDR3 extends over 15 amino acids. Germline V CDR1 and CDR2: LGHDT, YNNKEL (reference sequence). The CDR3 bases are TGTGCCAGCAGCCAAGAAGGTGACACGAACTACGAGCAGTACTTC. It translates to CASSQEGDTNYEQYF.

This clonotype has just a few counts. The chain uses TRBV30 and TRBJ2-1, with D possibly TRBD1 on 6 matching bases. In germline, CDR1 is GTSNPN, CDR2 SVGIG (reference sequence). This CDR3 has 13 residues. V lost 3 bases and J lost 7, with 13 bases in between. In nucleotides, the CDR3 is TGTGCCTGGAGCGCAACAGGGTGGAATGAGCAGTTCTTC. Translated, it gives CAWSATGWNEQFF.

V gene TRBV6-1 combines with J gene TRBJ1-2; D is unresolved. V was trimmed by 6 bases and J by 0 bases, leaving 14 bases between them. The CDR3 is 15 amino acids. Germline V CDR1 and CDR2: MNHNS, SASEGT. In DNA, the CDR3 is TGTGCCAGCAGCCAAGAAAAGGTTCCTAACTATGGCTACACCTTC. This codes for CASSQEKVPNYGYTF.

The J gene is TRBJ1-1, the V gene TRBV20-1; no definite D call. The CDR3 extends over 14 amino acids. Trimming took 6 bases from V and 1 from J, leaving 15 bases between them. The germline V gene has CDR1 DFQATT and CDR2 SNEGSKA (reference sequence). The CDR3 DNA is TGCAGTGCCAAAAGGGTCCCGGGGAACACTGAAGCTTTCTTT. Protein sequence: CSAKRVPGNTEAFF.

The chain couples TRBV12-3 or TRBV12-4 to TRBJ1-5; the D gene is possibly TRBD1 (5 bases). V was shortened by 7 bases and J by 2 bases, with 12 bases between the two germline ends. The CDR3 has 14 residues. The CDR3: CASTGGEGNQPQHF. CDR3 nucleotides: TGTGCCAGCACCGGGGGGGAGGGCAATCAGCCCCAGCATTTT.

The chain recombines TRBV9 with TRBJ2-5; 10 bases are a match to TRBD1. The end of the DNA is better explained by TRBJ2-7, so the J call may be wrong. The CDR3 is made up of 14 amino acids. The germline gives CDR1 SGDLS, CDR2 YYNGEE. The CDR3 loop reads CASSARQGAGEQYF. Written as DNA, the CDR3 is TGTGCCAGCAGCGCCCGACAGGGGGCAGGCGAGCAGTACTTC.

This clonotype came up a few times. V and J are TRBV7-2 and TRBJ1-4, with D possibly matching TRBD1 (5 bases). V was clipped by 6 bases and J by 12 bases, with 23 bases between them. The CDR3 sequence is 15 residues long. Germline V gene lookup returns CDR1 SGHTA and CDR2 FQGNSA. The CDR3 loop is CASSSRQPGAAELFF. DNA of the CDR3: TGTGCCAGCAGTTCCAGACAGCCCGGGGCGGCGGAACTGTTTTTT.

This clonotype was picked up a small number of times. The rearrangement joins TRBV14 to TRBJ2-5; no reliable D call. The CDR3 has 14 residues. Trimming cost V 1 base and J 5 bases, with 11 bases left between them. Germline V gene data show CDR1 as SGHDN and CDR2 as FVKESK. The DNA of the CDR3 is TGTGCCAGCAGCCAAGTTTTGGGCTGGGAGACCCAGTACTTC. Protein sequence: CASSQVLGWETQYF.

This clonotype was found once. This chain uses TRBV11-2 with TRBJ2-4; 9 bases fit TRBD2. The CDR3 has 15 residues. Looked up from germline, CDR1 is SGHAT and CDR2 is FQNNGV. V lost 0 bases, J lost 7 bases, and 4 bases stayed unmatched. The CDR3 loop is CASSLDSGSINIQYF. The CDR3 coding sequence is TGTGCCAGCAGCTTAGATAGCGGGAGTATTAACATTCAGTACTTC.

This clonotype has just a few counts. The chain couples TRBV20-1 to TRBJ2-5, with D perhaps matching TRBD1 (6 bases). CDR3 size: 14 residues. V lost 3 bases and J lost 2, with 13 bases in between. Germline lookup yields CDR1 DFQATT and CDR2 SNEGSKA (reference sequence). The CDR3 bases are TGCAGTGCTAGGCTGGGGGCGGATCAAGAGACCCAGTACTTC. This encodes CSARLGADQETQYF.

The J gene is TRBJ2-7, the V gene TRBV20-1; 8 bases map to TRBD2. Trimming cost V 6 bases and J 3 bases; bases outside gene matches: 10. Per the germline V gene, CDR1 is DFQATT and CDR2 is SNEGSKA (reference sequence). This CDR3 is built from 14 residues. Here the CDR3 reads CSASPKRGIYEQYF. The CDR3 nucleotides read TGCAGTGCAAGCCCCAAGCGGGGGATCTACGAGCAGTACTTC.

The chain couples TRBV6-5 to TRBJ2-3; D is unclear. This CDR3 has 13 residues. Germline CDR1 MNHEY, CDR2 SVGAGI. Trimming cost V 5 bases and J 4 bases, with 10 bases left between them. CDR3 loop: CASSPYVSDTQYF. In DNA, the CDR3 is TGTGCCAGCAGTCCTTATGTTTCAGATACGCAGTATTTT.

The chain employs TRBV9 and TRBJ2-2; 9 bases are shared with TRBD2. CDR3 length equals 16 residues. The trim removed 4 bases at V and 4 bases at J, leaving 8 bases unmatched. Germline CDR1 and CDR2: SGDLS and YYNGEE. Here the CDR3 reads CASSRNSGRATGELFF. The CDR3 bases are TGTGCCAGCAGCAGAAATAGCGGGAGAGCCACCGGGGAGCTGTTTTTT.

This clonotype showed up many times. The genes are TRBV29-1 and TRBJ1-2; perhaps TRBD1 as D (5 bases). Germline V gene lookup returns CDR1 SQVTM and CDR2 ANQGSEA. The germline V and J ends were trimmed by 4 bases and 2 bases, with 11 bases remaining between them. This CDR3 has 13 amino acids. The CDR3 loop reads CSVVGRANYGYTF. As DNA, the CDR3 is TGCAGCGTTGTCGGCAGGGCGAACTATGGCTACACCTTC.

V usage is TRBV27 and J usage is TRBJ1-2; TRBD1 matches 8 bases. The CDR3 totals 14 residues. CDR1 is MNHEY and CDR2 is SMNVEV in the germline V gene (reference sequence). With 4 bases clipped from V and 7 bases from J, the junction kept 8 bases outside the gene matches. This CDR3 reads CASSSTGGDGGYTF. CDR3 coding DNA: TGTGCCAGCAGTTCTACAGGGGGAGACGGTGGCTACACCTTC.

This clonotype was picked up many times. The rearrangement joins TRBV4-2 to TRBJ2-7, with 10 bases identical to TRBD2. CDR3 size: 16 residues. Trimming at V came to 0 bases and at J to 4 bases, leaving 6 bases not matched to a gene. The germline CDR1 and CDR2 sequences are LGHNA and YNFKEQ. As DNA, the CDR3 is TGTGCCAGCAGCCAAGACGCGGCTAGCGGGGGTTACGAGCAGTACTTC. Its translation is CASSQDAASGGYEQYF.

The rearrangement uses TRBV29-1 and TRBJ1-2; D is ambiguous. The CDR3 contains 14 residues. With 4 bases removed from V and 5 bases from J, the gap between germline ends came to 17 bases. Germline CDR1 is SQVTM and CDR2 is ANQGSEA. CDR3 sequence: CSVGRLHLGYGYTF. The CDR3 DNA reads as TGCAGCGTTGGAAGGCTCCATCTGGGTTATGGCTACACCTTC.